Following are 22 T cell receptor beta chains from one sample sequenced in a study of Ad26.COV2.S vaccination and SARS-CoV-2 variants (dated by TCRdb to the early 2020s). The library relied on the immunoSEQ multiplex PCR assay. TCRdb provides this immuneACCESS table in a form limited to in-frame rearrangements. Some clones are lacking; in checked studies, under half of them reflect an unresolved V gene, and why the rest are absent is not known. This sample holds 300,000 to 350,000 clones; about 90% were observed only once. The ten largest account for about 5.4% of the sample. In light of the paper, this sample's treatment or condition label describes: some 20 received Ad26.COV2.S at low or high dose, single or two shots; a few received placebo; per-sample allocation not given. Repertoires of vaccine and placebo recipients were sequenced from samples collected on day 63 after the first injection.

This material consisted of peripheral blood, taken in a trial of Ad26.COV2.S vaccine versus placebo. The receptors derive from a person between 18 and 59 years old who received the Ad26.COV2.S COVID-19 vaccine or a placebo.

The V call is TRBV6-6, the J call TRBJ2-5; D may be TRBD2 (6 bases). The V end was cut by 0 bases, the J end by 4 bases, with 12 bases between. Germline values: CDR1 MNHNY, CDR2 SVGAGI (reference sequence). The CDR3 length is 15 residues. CDR3 sequence (DNA): TGTGCCAGCAGTTACTCGATAGGGAGGCGAGAGACCCAGTACTTC. Translated: CASSYSIGRRETQYF.

The V gene is TRBV4-3, the J gene TRBJ2-5; D is undetermined. Germline CDR1 LGHNA, CDR2 YSLEER. The CDR3 runs 13 residues. Trimming cost V 2 bases and J 0 bases, with 4 bases left between them. CDR3 in DNA: TGCGCCAGCAGCCAACAGTACCAAGAGACCCAGTACTTC. It specifies CASSQQYQETQYF.

The chain recombines TRBV5-4 with TRBJ2-5, with a weak D call TRBD1 (6 bases). From germline, CDR1 is SGHNT and CDR2 YYREEE (reference sequence). Trimming removed 2 bases at V and 3 bases at J, with 8 bases between. There are 13 residues in the CDR3. This CDR3 is CASSFRTEETQYF. CDR3 coding DNA: TGTGCCAGCAGCTTCCGGACAGAAGAGACCCAGTACTTC. Using reference TRBV5-4 and TRBJ2-5 for the parts outside the CDR3, the full variable domain is ETGVTQSPTHLIKTRGQQVTLRCSSQSGHNTVSWYQQALGQGPQFIFQYYREEENGRGNFPPRFSGLQFPNYSSELNVNALELDDSALYLCASSFRTEETQYFGPGTRLLVL.

The chain links TRBV20-1 to TRBJ2-5; D gene ambiguous. The V and J ends lost 4 bases and 8 bases respectively, with 8 bases between them. This CDR3 region has 10 residues. The germline V gene has CDR1 DFQATT and CDR2 SNEGSKA (reference sequence). The CDR3 region is CSAKTSTQYF. The CDR3 coding sequence is TGCAGTGCTAAAACTTCCACCCAGTACTTC.

The CDR3 is CASSGWTVSGANVLTF. Written as DNA, the CDR3 is TGTGCCAGCAGCGGGTGGACAGTCTCTGGGGCCAACGTCCTGACTTTC. V and J are TRBV7-9 and TRBJ2-6; perhaps TRBD1 as D (6 bases). The CDR3 covers 16 residues. Trimming removed 5 bases from V and 0 bases from J, with 11 bases in between. From germline, CDR1 is SEHNR and CDR2 FQNEAQ (reference sequence).

J is TRBJ2-3 and V is TRBV11-3, with no clear D. The germline gives CDR1 SGHNT, CDR2 YENEEA. The CDR3 has 12 amino acids. Deletions cut 3 bases from V and 4 bases from J, with 5 bases between. The CDR3 DNA reads TGTGCCAGCAGCTTGGTCGCAGATACGCAGTATTTT. It yields the protein CASSLVADTQYF.

The genes are TRBV6-2 or TRBV6-3 and TRBJ2-7, with D unresolved. The ends were cut back, 5 bases at V and 2 bases at J, with 28 bases in the middle. This CDR3 contains 19 residues. In germline, CDR1 is MNHEY, CDR2 SVGEGT. This CDR3 reads CASSGWQAVTFWPPYEQYF. The DNA of the CDR3 is TGTGCCAGCAGTGGTTGGCAGGCTGTGACTTTTTGGCCCCCCTACGAGCAGTACTTC.

The chain uses TRBV5-1 and TRBJ1-2; weak D call: TRBD1 (6 bases). Looked up from germline, CDR1 is SGHRS and CDR2 is YFSETQ. Deletions cut 1 base from V and 3 bases from J, with 10 bases between. The CDR3 is 14 amino acids. The CDR3 spells CASSLTAGDYGYTF. In nucleotides, the CDR3 is TGCGCCAGCAGCTTGACGGCAGGGGACTATGGCTACACCTTC.

This chain uses TRBV5-1 with TRBJ2-3, with 11 nucleotides matching TRBD2. The CDR3 runs to 18 residues. Germline trimming cut 3 bases from V and 5 bases from J; bases unmatched to any gene: 14. CDR1 and CDR2 from the germline V gene are SGHRS and YFSETQ. CDR3 residues: CASSSWTSGPQGRDTQYF. The CDR3 region has the DNA TGCGCCAGCAGCTCATGGACTAGCGGGCCCCAAGGTAGAGATACGCAGTATTTT.

The rearrangement joins TRBV19 to TRBJ1-1; D gene ambiguous. CDR3 length: 15 amino acids. Germline lookup yields CDR1 LNHDA and CDR2 SQIVND (reference sequence). V lost 2 bases to trimming and J lost 3 bases, with 13 bases between them. Written as DNA, the CDR3 is TGTGCCAGTAGTATAAGGGAGGGTGGTTACACTGAAGCTTTCTTT. Translating it yields CASSIREGGYTEAFF.

The rearrangement joins TRBV4-1 to TRBJ2-1; 11 nucleotides agree with TRBD1. The J segment lost 8 bases and the V segment lost 4 bases, leaving 10 bases of the junction unmatched. The CDR3 spans 16 residues. Germline loops: CDR1 MGHRA, CDR2 YSYEKL. This chain's CDR3 is CASSRTGTGGGYEQFF. The CDR3 bases are TGCGCCAGCAGCCGTACCGGGACAGGGGGTGGGTATGAGCAGTTCTTC.

The chain couples TRBV10-1 to TRBJ2-3; 7 positions agree with TRBD1. The J segment lost 2 bases and the V segment lost 4 bases, leaving 9 bases of the junction unmatched. The length of the CDR3 is 16 residues. The germline gives CDR1 WNHNN, CDR2 SYGVQD (reference sequence). The CDR3 loop is CASSAIQGSLTDTQYF. CDR3 bases: TGCGCCAGCAGTGCAATACAGGGGTCCCTCACAGATACGCAGTATTTT.

The chain couples TRBV6-5 to TRBJ2-1; D is possibly TRBD1 or TRBD2 (5 bases each). CDR3 length: 15 residues. Germline V gene data show CDR1 as MNHEY and CDR2 as SVGAGI. Trimming removed 5 bases at V and 5 bases at J, with 16 bases between. The CDR3 bases are TGTGCCAGCAGTCGTCAGAGTGGGGGAGACAATGAGCAGTTCTTC. Translating gives CASSRQSGGDNEQFF.

V usage is TRBV5-6 and J usage is TRBJ2-1; D gene ambiguous. The CDR3 is 11 amino acids. Germline V gives CDR1 SGHDT, CDR2 YYEEEE. The germline V and J ends were trimmed by 3 bases and 6 bases, with 4 bases remaining between them. The chain's CDR3 is CASSYINEQFF. The CDR3 DNA is TGTGCCAGCAGCTACATCAATGAGCAGTTCTTC.

The chain carries TRBV18 and TRBJ2-2, with a possible D match to TRBD2 (6 bases). The CDR3 runs 19 residues. The germline CDR1 and CDR2 sequences are KGHSH and LQKENI. Between the trimmed V and J ends, which lost 1 base and 2 bases, there was a span of 20 bases. The CDR3 loop is CASSPQYGTPWTNTGELFF. CDR3 DNA: TGTGCCAGCTCACCACAGTACGGGACTCCCTGGACTAACACCGGGGAGCTGTTTTTT.

The chain has TRBV7-9 and TRBJ1-3, with 8 bases lining up with TRBD1. Germline lookup yields CDR1 SEHNR and CDR2 FQNEAQ (reference sequence). This CDR3 comprises 16 residues. Germline trimming cut 3 bases from V and 0 bases from J; bases unmatched to any gene: 4. The CDR3 DNA reads as TGTGCCAGCAGCTTCCCTGGACAGGGCTCTGGAAACACCATATATTTT. Translation: CASSFPGQGSGNTIYF.

CDR3 in amino acids: CASSLGNEQYV. For the CDR3, the DNA is TGTGCCAGCAGCCTCGGAAACGAGCAGTACGTC. This rearrangement joins TRBV11-2 to TRBJ2-7; D call uncertain. V lost 5 bases and J lost 5, with 7 bases in between. Germline assignment: CDR1 SGHAT and CDR2 FQNNGV. The CDR3 is 11 amino acids.

The rearrangement links TRBV19 to TRBJ2-6; D is possibly TRBD1 (6 bases). Trimming removed 8 bases at V and 0 bases at J, with 17 bases between. CDR1 and CDR2 from the germline V gene are LNHDA and SQIVND (reference sequence). The CDR3 covers 17 residues. The CDR3: CASLKQGRGSGANVLTF. CDR3 nucleotide sequence: TGTGCCAGTCTAAAACAGGGCCGGGGCTCTGGGGCCAACGTCCTGACTTTC.

The chain links TRBV7-6 to TRBJ2-3; 9 nucleotides match TRBD2. Trimming cost V 2 bases and J 2 bases; bases outside gene matches: 5. From germline, CDR1 is SGHVS and CDR2 FNYEAQ. This CDR3 is 16 amino acids long. In DNA, the CDR3 is TGTGCCAGCAGCTTATTAGGCGGGGGGGCCACAGATACGCAGTATTTT. Translating gives CASSLLGGGATDTQYF. The full variable domain, with the rest looked up from reference TRBV7-6 and TRBJ2-3, is GAGVSQSPRYKVTKRGQDVALRCDPISGHVSLYWYRQALGQGPEFLTYFNYEAQQDKSGLPNDRFSAERPEGSISTLTIQRTEQRDSAMYRCASSLLGGGATDTQYFGPGTRLTVL.

The rearrangement links TRBV6-5 to TRBJ1-6; D gene uncertain. The CDR3 consists of 13 residues. Trimming left V 6 bases short and J 10 bases short, with 13 bases between. Germline CDR1 is MNHEY and CDR2 is SVGAGI. The DNA for the CDR3 is TGTGCCAGCAGCCCCGAGAGGCAATCACCCCTCCACTTT. This translates into CASSPERQSPLHF.

This chain joins TRBV28 and TRBJ2-2; perhaps TRBD2 as D (6 bases). CDR1 is MDHEN, CDR2 SYDVKM, per germline. V lost 8 bases, J lost 4 bases, and 11 bases lay in between. The CDR3 runs 13 residues. CDR3 sequence (DNA): TGTGCCAGCGTGGGACTGACCACCGGGGAGCTGTTTTTT. Translating gives CASVGLTTGELFF.

The chain is built from TRBV4-1 and TRBJ2-2; D may match TRBD1 or TRBD2 (5 bases each). The germline V gene encodes CDR1 MGHRA and CDR2 YSYEKL. V lost 4 bases and J lost 0, with 6 bases in between. The CDR3 is 14 amino acids. The CDR3 bases are TGCGCCAGCAGCCGGGACCCGAACACCGGGGAGCTGTTTTTT. Translating it yields CASSRDPNTGELFF.